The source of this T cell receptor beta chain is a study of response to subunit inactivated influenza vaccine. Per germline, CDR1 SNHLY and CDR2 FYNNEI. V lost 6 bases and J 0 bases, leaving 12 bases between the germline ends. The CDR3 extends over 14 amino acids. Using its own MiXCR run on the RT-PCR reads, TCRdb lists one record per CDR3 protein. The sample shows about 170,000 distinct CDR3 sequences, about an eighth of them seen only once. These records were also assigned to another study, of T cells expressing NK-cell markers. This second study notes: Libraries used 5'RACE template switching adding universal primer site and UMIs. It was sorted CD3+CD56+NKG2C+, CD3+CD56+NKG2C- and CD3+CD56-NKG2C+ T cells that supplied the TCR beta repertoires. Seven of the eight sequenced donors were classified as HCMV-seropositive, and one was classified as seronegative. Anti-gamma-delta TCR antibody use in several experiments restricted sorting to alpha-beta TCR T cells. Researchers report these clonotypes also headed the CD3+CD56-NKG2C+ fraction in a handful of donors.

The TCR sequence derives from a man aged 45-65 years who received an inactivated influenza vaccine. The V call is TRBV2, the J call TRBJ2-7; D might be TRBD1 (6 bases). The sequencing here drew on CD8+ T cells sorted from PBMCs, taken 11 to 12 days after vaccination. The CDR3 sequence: CASRQGTSSYEQYF. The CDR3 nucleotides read TGTGCCAGCAGGCAGGGGACGAGCTCCTACGAGCAGTACTTC. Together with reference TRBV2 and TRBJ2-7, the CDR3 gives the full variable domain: EPEVTQTPSHQVTQMGQEVILRCVPISNHLYFYWYRQILGQKVEFLVSFYNNEISEKSEIFDDQFSVERPDGSNFTLKIRSTKLEDSAMYFCASRQGTSSYEQYFGPGTRLTVT.